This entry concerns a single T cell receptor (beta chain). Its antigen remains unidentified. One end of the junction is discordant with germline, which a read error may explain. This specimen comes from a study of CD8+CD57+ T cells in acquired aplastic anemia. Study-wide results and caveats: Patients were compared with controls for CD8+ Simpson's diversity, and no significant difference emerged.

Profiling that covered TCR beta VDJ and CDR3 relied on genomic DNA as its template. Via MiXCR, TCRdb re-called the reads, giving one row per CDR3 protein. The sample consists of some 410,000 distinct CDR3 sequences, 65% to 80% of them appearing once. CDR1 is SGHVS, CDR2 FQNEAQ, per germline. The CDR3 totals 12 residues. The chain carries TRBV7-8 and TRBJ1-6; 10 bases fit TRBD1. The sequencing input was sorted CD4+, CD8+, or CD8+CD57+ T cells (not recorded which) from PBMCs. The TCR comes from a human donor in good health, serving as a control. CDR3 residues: CASSEGDRGDPF. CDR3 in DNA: TGTGCCAGCAGCGAAGGGGACAGGGGAGACCCCTTT.